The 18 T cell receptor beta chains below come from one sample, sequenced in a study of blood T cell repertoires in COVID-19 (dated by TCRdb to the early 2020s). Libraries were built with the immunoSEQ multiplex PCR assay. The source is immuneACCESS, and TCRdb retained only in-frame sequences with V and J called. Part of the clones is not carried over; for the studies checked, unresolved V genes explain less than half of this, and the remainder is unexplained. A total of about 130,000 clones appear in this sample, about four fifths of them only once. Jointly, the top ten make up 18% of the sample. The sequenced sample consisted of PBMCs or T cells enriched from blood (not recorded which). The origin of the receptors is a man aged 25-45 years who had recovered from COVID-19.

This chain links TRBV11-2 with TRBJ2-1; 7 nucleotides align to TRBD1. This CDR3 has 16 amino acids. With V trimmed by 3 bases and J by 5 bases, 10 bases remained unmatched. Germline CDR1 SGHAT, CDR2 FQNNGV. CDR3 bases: TGTGCCAGCAGCTTCCCCGGGCGCAGGGGGAACAATGAGCAGTTCTTC. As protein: CASSFPGRRGNNEQFF.

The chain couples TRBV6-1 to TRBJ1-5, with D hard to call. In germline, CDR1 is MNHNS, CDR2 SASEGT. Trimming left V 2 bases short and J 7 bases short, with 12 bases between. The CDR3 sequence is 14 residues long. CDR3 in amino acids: CASSEQAGVQPQHF. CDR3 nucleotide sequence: TGTGCCAGCAGTGAACAAGCGGGAGTACAGCCCCAGCATTTT.

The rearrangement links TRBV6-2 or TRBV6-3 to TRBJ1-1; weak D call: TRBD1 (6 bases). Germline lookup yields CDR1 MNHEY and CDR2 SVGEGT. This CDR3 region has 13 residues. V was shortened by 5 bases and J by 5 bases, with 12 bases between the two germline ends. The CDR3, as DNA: TGTGCCAGCAGTGACTACAGGGAAACTGAAGCTTTCTTT. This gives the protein CASSDYRETEAFF.

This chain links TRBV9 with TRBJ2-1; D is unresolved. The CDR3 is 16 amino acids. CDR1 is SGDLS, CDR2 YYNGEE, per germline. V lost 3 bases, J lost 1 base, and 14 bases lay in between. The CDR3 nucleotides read TGTGCCAGCAGCGATGACGCCGAGGAATCCTACAATGAGCAGTTCTTC. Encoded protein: CASSDDAEESYNEQFF.

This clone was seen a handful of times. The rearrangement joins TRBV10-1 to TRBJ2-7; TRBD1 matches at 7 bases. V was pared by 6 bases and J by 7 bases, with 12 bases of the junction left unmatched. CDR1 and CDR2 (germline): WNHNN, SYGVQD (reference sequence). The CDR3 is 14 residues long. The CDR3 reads CASSTNTGEREQYF. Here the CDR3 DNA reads TGCGCCAGCAGCACCAATACAGGGGAGCGGGAGCAGTACTTC.

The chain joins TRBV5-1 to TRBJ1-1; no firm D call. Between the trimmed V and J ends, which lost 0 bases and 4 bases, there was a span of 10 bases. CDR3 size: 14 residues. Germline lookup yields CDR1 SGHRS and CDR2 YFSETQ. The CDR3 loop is CASSLGQIPTEAFF. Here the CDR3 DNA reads TGCGCCAGCAGCTTGGGGCAAATCCCCACTGAAGCTTTCTTT. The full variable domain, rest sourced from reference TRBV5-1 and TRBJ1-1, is KAGVTQTPRYLIKTRGQQVTLSCSPISGHRSVSWYQQTPGQGLQFLFEYFSETQRNKGNFPGRFSGRQFSNSRSEMNVSTLELGDSALYLCASSLGQIPTEAFFGQGTRLTVV.

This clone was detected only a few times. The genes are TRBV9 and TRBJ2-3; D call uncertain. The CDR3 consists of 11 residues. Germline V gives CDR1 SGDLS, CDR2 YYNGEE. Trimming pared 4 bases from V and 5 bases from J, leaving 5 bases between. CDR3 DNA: TGTGCCAGCAGCTTCGGAGATACGCAGTATTTT. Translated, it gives CASSFGDTQYF.

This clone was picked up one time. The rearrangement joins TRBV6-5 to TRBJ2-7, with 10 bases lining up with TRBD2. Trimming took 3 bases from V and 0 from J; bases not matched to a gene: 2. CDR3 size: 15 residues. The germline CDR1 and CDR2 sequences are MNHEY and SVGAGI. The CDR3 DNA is TGTGCCAGCAGTTATCCTAGCGGGAGCTCCTACGAGCAGTACTTC. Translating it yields CASSYPSGSSYEQYF.

CDR3 loop: CASSLGLVGYEQYF. CDR3 in DNA: TGTGCCAGCAGCTTGGGACTAGTCGGCTACGAGCAGTACTTC. J is TRBJ2-7 and V is TRBV11-2, with 8 bases matching TRBD2. The CDR3 is made up of 14 amino acids. Germline V CDR1 and CDR2: SGHAT, FQNNGV. After removal of 3 bases from V and 3 bases from J, the junction contained 4 bases not matched to a gene.

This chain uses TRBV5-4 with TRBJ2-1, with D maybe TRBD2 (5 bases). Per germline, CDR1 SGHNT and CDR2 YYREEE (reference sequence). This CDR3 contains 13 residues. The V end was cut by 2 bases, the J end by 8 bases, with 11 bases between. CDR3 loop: CASSLVLDDEQFF. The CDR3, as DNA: TGTGCCAGCAGCTTAGTACTAGACGATGAGCAGTTCTTC.

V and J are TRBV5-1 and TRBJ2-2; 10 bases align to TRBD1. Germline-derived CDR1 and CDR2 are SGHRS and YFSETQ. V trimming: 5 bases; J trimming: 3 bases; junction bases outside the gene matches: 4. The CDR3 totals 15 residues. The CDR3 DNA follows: TGCGCCAGCAGATCCGGGACAGGGGACACCGGGGAGCTGTTTTTT. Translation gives CASRSGTGDTGELFF. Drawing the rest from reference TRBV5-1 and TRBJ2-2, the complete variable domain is KAGVTQTPRYLIKTRGQQVTLSCSPISGHRSVSWYQQTPGQGLQFLFEYFSETQRNKGNFPGRFSGRQFSNSRSEMNVSTLELGDSALYLCASRSGTGDTGELFFGEGSRLTVL.

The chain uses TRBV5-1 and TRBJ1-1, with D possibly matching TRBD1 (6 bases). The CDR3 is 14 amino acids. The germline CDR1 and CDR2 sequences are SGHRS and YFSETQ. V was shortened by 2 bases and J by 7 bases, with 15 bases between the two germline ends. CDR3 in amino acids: CASSFNPGAIEAFF. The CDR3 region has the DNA TGCGCCAGCAGCTTCAATCCAGGGGCGATTGAAGCTTTCTTT.

The CDR3 bases are TGTGCCAGCAGTGTACGGGGGATTGAAAAACTGTTTTTT. Translated: CASSVRGIEKLFF. This chain joins TRBV2 and TRBJ1-4; D might be TRBD1 (5 bases). Germline CDR1 and CDR2: SNHLY and FYNNEI. The CDR3 runs to 13 residues. Trimming took 4 bases from V and 7 from J, leaving 10 bases between them.

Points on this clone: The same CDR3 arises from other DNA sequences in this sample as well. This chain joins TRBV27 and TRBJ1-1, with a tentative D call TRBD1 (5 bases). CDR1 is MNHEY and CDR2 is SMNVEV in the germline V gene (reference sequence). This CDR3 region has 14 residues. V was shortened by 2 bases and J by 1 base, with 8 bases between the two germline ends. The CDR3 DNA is TGTGCCAGCAGTTTACAGGGAACGAACACTGAAGCTTTCTTT. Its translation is CASSLQGTNTEAFF.

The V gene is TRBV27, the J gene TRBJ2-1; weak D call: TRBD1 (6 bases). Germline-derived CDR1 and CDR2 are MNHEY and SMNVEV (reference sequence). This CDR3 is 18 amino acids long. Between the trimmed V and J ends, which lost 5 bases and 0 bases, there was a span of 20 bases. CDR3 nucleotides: TGTGCCAGCAGTCAAAATCAGGGGCCCGCGAGCTCCTACAATGAGCAGTTCTTC. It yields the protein CASSQNQGPASSYNEQFF.

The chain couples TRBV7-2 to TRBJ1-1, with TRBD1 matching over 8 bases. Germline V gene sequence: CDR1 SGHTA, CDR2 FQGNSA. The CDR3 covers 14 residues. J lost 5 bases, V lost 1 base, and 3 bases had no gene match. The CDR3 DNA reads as TGTGCCAGCAGCTTAGTTGACAGGGGAACTGAAGCTTTCTTT. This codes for CASSLVDRGTEAFF.

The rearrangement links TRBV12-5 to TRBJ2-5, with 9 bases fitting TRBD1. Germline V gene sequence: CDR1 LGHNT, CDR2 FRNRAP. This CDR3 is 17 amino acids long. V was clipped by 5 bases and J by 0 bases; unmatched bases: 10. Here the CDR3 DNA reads TGTGCTAGTGGTGGCAAAAAGGGACAGGGCGACCAAGAGACCCAGTACTTC. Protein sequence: CASGGKKGQGDQETQYF.

Here the CDR3 DNA reads TGTGCCATCAGCGCGACTAGCGGGGCTTACAATGAGCAGTTCTTC. Translated, it gives CAISATSGAYNEQFF. The chain recombines TRBV10-3 with TRBJ2-1; 11 bases agree with TRBD2. J gave up 4 bases and V 6 bases, and 5 bases lay outside the gene matches. The CDR3 runs 15 residues. Germline CDR1 and CDR2: ENHRY and SYGVKD.